The 21 T cell receptor beta chains presented below share a single source sample, sequenced in a study of T cell responses to AZD1222 COVID-19 vaccine (dated by TCRdb to 2020 to 2022). The method was the immunoSEQ multiplex PCR assay. Here the immuneACCESS table is served through TCRdb, limited to in-frame sequences with V and J called. Missing clones are a known gap in these copies; in checked studies unresolved V genes cover under half, and the rest lacks a known reason. The sample table holds about 59,000 clones, of which about 88% were seen once. The top ten clonotypes cover 5% to 6.5% of the sample. The meaning of the sample's time point label: about 28 days (+/-7) after the second vaccine dose. Source: peripheral blood, taken 28 days after the second AZD1222 dose. The source of these receptors is an adult who received the AZD1222 COVID-19 vaccine.

This chain connects TRBV10-3 to TRBJ2-1; maybe TRBD2 (6 bases). Germline assignment: CDR1 ENHRY and CDR2 SYGVKD. Trimming cost V 5 bases and J 1 base, with 15 bases left between them. This CDR3 is 16 amino acids long. The CDR3 sequence: CAISFGGVGSYNEQFF. The CDR3 DNA sequence: TGTGCCATCAGTTTCGGGGGAGTTGGTTCCTACAATGAGCAGTTCTTC.

This clone has only one observation. V usage is TRBV2 and J usage is TRBJ2-5; TRBD2 agrees at 7 bases. V lost 6 bases to trimming and J lost 1 base; unmatched junction nucleotides: 8. This CDR3 has 15 amino acids. Germline CDR1 SNHLY, CDR2 FYNNEI. CDR3 residues: CASRTGLVGQETQYF. The CDR3 DNA reads TGTGCCAGCAGGACTGGACTAGTAGGCCAAGAGACCCAGTACTTC. Full variable domain (remainder filled in from reference TRBV2 and TRBJ2-5): EPEVTQTPSHQVTQMGQEVILRCVPISNHLYFYWYRQILGQKVEFLVSFYNNEISEKSEIFDDQFSVERPDGSNFTLKIRSTKLEDSAMYFCASRTGLVGQETQYFGPGTRLLVL.

The DNA for the CDR3 is TGTGCCAGCAGTCCAATGACAGGGGCGGGAGGCTACACCTTC. Encoded protein: CASSPMTGAGGYTF. The chain links TRBV6-6 to TRBJ1-2, with 8 nucleotides matching TRBD1. The CDR3 covers 14 residues. Germline V gives CDR1 MNHNY, CDR2 SVGAGI (reference sequence). The junction had 10 bases not matched to a gene; V was cut back by 5 bases and J by 8 bases.

This chain connects TRBV7-2 to TRBJ2-1; possibly TRBD2 for D (6 bases). The CDR3 has 15 amino acids. CDR1 is SGHTA, CDR2 FQGNSA, per germline. The germline V and J ends were trimmed by 4 bases and 8 bases, with 18 bases remaining between them. The CDR3 nucleotides read TGTGCCAGCAGCTCCTCTTCCGGGAGAGGCGATGAGCAGTTCTTC. It is translated as CASSSSSGRGDEQFF. Together with reference TRBV7-2 and TRBJ2-1, the CDR3 gives the full variable domain: GAGVSQSPSNKVTEKGKDVELRCDPISGHTALYWYRQSLGQGLEFLIYFQGNSAPDKSGLPSDRFSAERTGGSVSTLTIQRTQQEDSAVYLCASSSSSGRGDEQFFGPGTRLTVL.

This chain joins TRBV2 and TRBJ2-5, with 8 bases fitting TRBD1. V was clipped by 6 bases and J by 4 bases; unmatched bases: 10. The CDR3 length is 15 residues. Germline lookup yields CDR1 SNHLY and CDR2 FYNNEI. In nucleotides, the CDR3 is TGTGCCAGCAGCGCCGAGGACAGGGAAGGAGAGACCCAGTACTTC. The encoded protein is CASSAEDREGETQYF.

The rearrangement joins TRBV13 to TRBJ2-7; the D call may be TRBD1 or TRBD2 (5 bases each). The V and J ends lost 6 bases and 2 bases respectively, with 17 bases between them. The CDR3 runs to 15 residues. Germline V gene sequence: CDR1 PRHDT, CDR2 FYEKMQ (reference sequence). Here the CDR3 reads CASRGAGRSTYEQYF. The CDR3 DNA is TGTGCCAGCAGAGGGGCGGGTAGGAGTACCTACGAGCAGTACTTC.

The V call is TRBV27, the J call TRBJ2-1, with 14 bases matching TRBD2. Trimming cost V 7 bases and J 1 base; bases outside gene matches: 9. CDR3 size: 18 residues. Germline V gene data show CDR1 as MNHEY and CDR2 as SMNVEV (reference sequence). The CDR3: CASTPGLAGGVSYNEQFF. CDR3 DNA: TGTGCCAGCACCCCAGGACTAGCGGGAGGTGTTTCCTACAATGAGCAGTTCTTC.

This rearrangement joins TRBV30 to TRBJ2-4, with TRBD2 matching over 10 bases. The ends lost 0 bases at V and 7 bases at J; junction bases unmatched: 6. Germline loops: CDR1 GTSNPN, CDR2 SVGIG (reference sequence). The CDR3 runs to 15 residues. The DNA for the CDR3 is TGTGCCTGGAGTGTAGAGCGGGGGGGCAGGAACATTCAGTACTTC. This codes for CAWSVERGGRNIQYF.

This chain connects TRBV29-1 to TRBJ2-2; 8 bases fit TRBD1. CDR1 and CDR2 from the germline V gene are SQVTM and ANQGSEA. Unmatched junction bases numbered 7, after V lost 7 bases and J lost 6 bases. The CDR3 is 13 residues long. The CDR3 DNA reads as TGCAGCGGCTCGGACAGGGAAGCCGGGGAGCTGTTTTTT. As protein: CSGSDREAGELFF.

The chain has TRBV15 and TRBJ2-1; D not certain. CDR3 size: 16 residues. Trimming shortened V by 0 bases and J by 7 bases, and 16 bases separated the two germline ends. Germline V lookup: CDR1 LNHNV, CDR2 YYDKDF (reference sequence). CDR3 sequence reads: CATSRDIREGDNEQFF. CDR3 sequence (DNA): TGTGCCACCAGCAGAGATATTAGGGAAGGAGATAATGAGCAGTTCTTC. Full variable domain (missing parts from reference TRBV15 and TRBJ2-1): DAMVIQNPRYQVTQFGKPVTLSCSQTLNHNVMYWYQQKSSQAPKLLFHYYDKDFNNEADTPDNFQSRRPNTSFCFLDIRSPGLGDTAMYLCATSRDIREGDNEQFFGPGTRLTVL.

The chain employs TRBV7-9 and TRBJ2-3, with D perhaps TRBD1 (5 bases). Deletions cut 1 base from V and 0 bases from J, with 8 bases between. Germline-derived CDR1 and CDR2 are SEHNR and FQNEAQ (reference sequence). CDR3 length: 15 residues. CDR3 bases: TGTGCCAGCAGCTTAGACAGGATTAGCACAGATACGCAGTATTTT. Its translation: CASSLDRISTDTQYF. Variable domain in full (rest from reference TRBV7-9 and TRBJ2-3): DTGVSQNPRHKITKRGQNVTFRCDPISEHNRLYWYRQTLGQGPEFLTYFQNEAQLEKSRLLSDRFSAERPKGSFSTLEIQRTEQGDSAMYLCASSLDRISTDTQYFGPGTRLTVL.

V usage is TRBV19 and J usage is TRBJ1-2; possible D gene TRBD1, 5 bases. The germline gives CDR1 LNHDA, CDR2 SQIVND (reference sequence). Trimming took off 3 bases at V and 4 bases at J, with 12 bases between the two ends. The CDR3 extends over 14 amino acids. CDR3 bases: TGTGCCAGTAGTATCCAGGGCAACGGCTATGGCTACACCTTC. It encodes CASSIQGNGYGYTF.

In this sample, this clone turned up once. A junction boundary mismatches the germline segment, possibly from a read error. The chain is built from TRBV29-1 and TRBJ2-1, with 13 bases aligning to TRBD2. From germline, CDR1 is SQVTM and CDR2 ANQGSEA. This CDR3 is built from 16 residues. CDR3 nucleotide sequence: TGCGGCGTTGAACGAGGGGGACTAGCGGGGTACAATGAGCAGTTCTTC. Protein product: CGVERGGLAGYNEQFF.

This rearrangement joins TRBV5-1 to TRBJ1-1; D perhaps matches TRBD1 (6 bases). The germline V and J ends were trimmed by 7 bases and 2 bases, with 18 bases remaining between them. Per the germline V gene, CDR1 is SGHRS and CDR2 is YFSETQ. The CDR3 is 15 amino acids. The CDR3 region is CASSGGLDGNTEAFF. The CDR3 DNA sequence: TGCGCCAGCTCCGGGGGCCTCGACGGTAACACTGAAGCTTTCTTT.

The V gene is TRBV30, the J gene TRBJ1-2; TRBD1 aligns across 8 bases. Germline CDR1 GTSNPN, CDR2 SVGIG (reference sequence). This CDR3 region has 13 residues. V was clipped by 2 bases and J by 3 bases; unmatched bases: 2. The CDR3 loop reads CAWSSGGDYGYTF. Written as DNA, the CDR3 is TGTGCCTGGAGTTCAGGGGGCGACTATGGCTACACCTTC.

The rearrangement joins TRBV19 to TRBJ1-1, with a possible D match to TRBD1 (6 bases). The germline CDR1 and CDR2 sequences are LNHDA and SQIVND (reference sequence). The CDR3 length is 16 residues. Trimming left V 4 bases short and J 1 base short, with 16 bases between. The CDR3 coding sequence is TGTGCCAGTAGTAGTAGATTCGGGACACCGAACACTGAAGCTTTCTTT. This encodes CASSSRFGTPNTEAFF.

This chain joins TRBV19 and TRBJ2-3; TRBD2 matches 10 bases. The J segment lost 1 base and the V segment lost 7 bases, leaving 8 bases of the junction unmatched. Germline assignment: CDR1 LNHDA and CDR2 SQIVND (reference sequence). This CDR3 contains 16 residues. CDR3 nucleotides: TGTGCCAGTAAAGGCAGAACTAGCGGGGGCACAGATACGCAGTATTTT. As protein: CASKGRTSGGTDTQYF.

The chain links TRBV5-1 to TRBJ2-7; TRBD1 is a possible D gene (5 bases). Germline V gene lookup returns CDR1 SGHRS and CDR2 YFSETQ. Trimming removed 6 bases from V and 1 base from J, with 14 bases in between. The CDR3 totals 14 residues. The CDR3: CASKGSEPSYEQYF. Written as DNA, the CDR3 is TGCGCCAGCAAGGGGTCGGAGCCTTCCTACGAGCAGTACTTC. The full variable domain, rest sourced from reference TRBV5-1 and TRBJ2-7, is KAGVTQTPRYLIKTRGQQVTLSCSPISGHRSVSWYQQTPGQGLQFLFEYFSETQRNKGNFPGRFSGRQFSNSRSEMNVSTLELGDSALYLCASKGSEPSYEQYFGPGTRLTVT.

In DNA form, the CDR3 reads TGTGCCAGCAGTGGGGCAGCTAGTCAGCCCCAGCATTTT. Translation gives CASSGAASQPQHF. The chain links TRBV2 to TRBJ1-5; no clear D gene. CDR3 length equals 13 residues. Looked up from germline, CDR1 is SNHLY and CDR2 is FYNNEI. V was clipped by 4 bases and J by 6 bases, with 10 bases between them. Using reference TRBV2 and TRBJ1-5 for the parts outside the CDR3, the full variable domain is EPEVTQTPSHQVTQMGQEVILRCVPISNHLYFYWYRQILGQKVEFLVSFYNNEISEKSEIFDDQFSVERPDGSNFTLKIRSTKLEDSAMYFCASSGAASQPQHFGDGTRLSIL.

The V and J genes are TRBV11-2 and TRBJ1-3, with D possibly being TRBD1 (6 bases). Germline-derived CDR1 and CDR2 are SGHAT and FQNNGV. V dropped 4 bases and J dropped 0 bases, with 10 bases sitting between them. The CDR3 consists of 15 residues. CDR3 bases: TGTGCCAGCAGCTCGGACAGATCCTCTGGAAACACCATATATTTT. This sequence encodes CASSSDRSSGNTIYF. Complete variable domain (other parts from reference TRBV11-2 and TRBJ1-3): EAGVAQSPRYKIIEKRQSVAFWCNPISGHATLYWYQQILGQGPKLLIQFQNNGVVDDSQLPKDRFSAERLKGVDSTLKIQPAKLEDSAVYLCASSSDRSSGNTIYFGEGSWLTVV.

The chain uses TRBV7-9 and TRBJ2-3; 9 nucleotides line up with TRBD2. Per germline, CDR1 SEHNR and CDR2 FQNEAQ (reference sequence). V dropped 5 bases and J dropped 3; count of bases not matched to a gene: 9. The CDR3 covers 16 residues. For the CDR3, the DNA is TGTGCCAGCAGCCGTAGCGGGAGCTCCTGGACAGATACGCAGTATTTT. Amino acids: CASSRSGSSWTDTQYF. Looking up the rest from reference TRBV7-9 and TRBJ2-3 gives the full variable domain: DTGVSQNPRHKITKRGQNVTFRCDPISEHNRLYWYRQTLGQGPEFLTYFQNEAQLEKSRLLSDRFSAERPKGSFSTLEIQRTEQGDSAMYLCASSRSGSSWTDTQYFGPGTRLTVL.